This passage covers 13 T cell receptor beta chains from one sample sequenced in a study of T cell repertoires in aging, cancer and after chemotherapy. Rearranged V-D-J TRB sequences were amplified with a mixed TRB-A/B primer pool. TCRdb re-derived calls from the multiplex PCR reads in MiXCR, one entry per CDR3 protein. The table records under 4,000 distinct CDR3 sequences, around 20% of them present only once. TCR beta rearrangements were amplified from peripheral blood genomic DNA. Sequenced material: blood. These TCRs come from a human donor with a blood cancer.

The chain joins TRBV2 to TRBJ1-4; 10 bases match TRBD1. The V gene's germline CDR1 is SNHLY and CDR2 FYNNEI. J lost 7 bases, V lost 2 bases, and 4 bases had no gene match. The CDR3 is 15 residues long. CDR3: CASSESGTGVEKLFF. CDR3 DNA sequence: TGTGCCAGCAGTGAATCCGGGACAGGGGTTGAAAAACTGTTTTTT.

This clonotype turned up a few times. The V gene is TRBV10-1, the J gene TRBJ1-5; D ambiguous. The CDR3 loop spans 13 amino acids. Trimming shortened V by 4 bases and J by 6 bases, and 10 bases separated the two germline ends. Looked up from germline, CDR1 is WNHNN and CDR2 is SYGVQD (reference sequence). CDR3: CASSAQRGQPQHF. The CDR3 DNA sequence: TGCGCCAGCAGTGCCCAACGGGGTCAGCCCCAGCATTTT.

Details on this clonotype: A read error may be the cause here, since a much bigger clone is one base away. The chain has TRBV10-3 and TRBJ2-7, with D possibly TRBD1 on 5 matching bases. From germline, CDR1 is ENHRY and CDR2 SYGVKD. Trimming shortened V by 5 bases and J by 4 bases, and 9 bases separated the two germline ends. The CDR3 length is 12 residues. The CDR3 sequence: CAISPRQYEQYF. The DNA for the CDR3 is TGTGCCATCAGTCCGAGACAGTACGAGCAGTACTTC.

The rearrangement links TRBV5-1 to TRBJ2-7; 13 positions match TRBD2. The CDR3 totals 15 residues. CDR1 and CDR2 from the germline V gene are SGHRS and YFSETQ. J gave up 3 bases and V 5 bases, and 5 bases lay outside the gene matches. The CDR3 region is CASRGLAGPFYEQYF. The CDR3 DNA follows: TGCGCCAGCAGGGGACTAGCGGGACCATTCTACGAGCAGTACTTC. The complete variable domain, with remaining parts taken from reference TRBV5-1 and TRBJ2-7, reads KAGVTQTPRYLIKTRGQQVTLSCSPISGHRSVSWYQQTPGQGLQFLFEYFSETQRNKGNFPGRFSGRQFSNSRSEMNVSTLELGDSALYLCASRGLAGPFYEQYFGPGTRLTVT.

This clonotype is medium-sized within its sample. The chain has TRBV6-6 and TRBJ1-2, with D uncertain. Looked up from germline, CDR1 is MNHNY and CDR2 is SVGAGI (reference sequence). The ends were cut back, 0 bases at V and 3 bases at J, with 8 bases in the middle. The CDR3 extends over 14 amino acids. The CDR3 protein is CASSYSYGDYGYTF. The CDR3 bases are TGTGCCAGCAGTTACTCGTATGGGGACTATGGCTACACCTTC.

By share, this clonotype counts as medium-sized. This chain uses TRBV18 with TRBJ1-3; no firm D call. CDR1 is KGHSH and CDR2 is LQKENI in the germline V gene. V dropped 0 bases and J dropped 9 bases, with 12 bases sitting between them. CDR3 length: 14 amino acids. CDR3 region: CASSPPSYSGTIYF. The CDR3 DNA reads TGTGCCAGCTCACCACCGAGTTATTCCGGCACCATATATTTT.

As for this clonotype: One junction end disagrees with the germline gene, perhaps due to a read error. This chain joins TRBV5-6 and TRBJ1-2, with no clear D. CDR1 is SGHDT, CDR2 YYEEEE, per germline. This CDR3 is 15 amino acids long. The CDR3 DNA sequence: TGCGCCAGCAGCCTCCTTGCGGCTGGGGAGCAAGGCTACACCTTC. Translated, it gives CASSLLAAGEQGYTF.

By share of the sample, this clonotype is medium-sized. CDR3 loop: CSARATTNVLTF. The DNA for the CDR3 is TGCAGTGCTAGAGCCACCACCAACGTCCTGACTTTC. The gene calls are TRBV20-1 and TRBJ2-6; no clear D gene. The CDR3 loop spans 12 amino acids. Germline V lookup: CDR1 DFQATT, CDR2 SNEGSKA (reference sequence). V lost 1 base, J lost 8 bases, and 6 bases lay in between.

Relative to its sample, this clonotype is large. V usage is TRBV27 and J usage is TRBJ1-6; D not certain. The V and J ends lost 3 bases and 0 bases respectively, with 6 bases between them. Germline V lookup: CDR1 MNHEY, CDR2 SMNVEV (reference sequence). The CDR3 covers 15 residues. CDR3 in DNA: TGTGCCAGCAGTTTGGGGAGCTCCTATAATTCACCCCTCCACTTT. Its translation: CASSLGSSYNSPLHF.

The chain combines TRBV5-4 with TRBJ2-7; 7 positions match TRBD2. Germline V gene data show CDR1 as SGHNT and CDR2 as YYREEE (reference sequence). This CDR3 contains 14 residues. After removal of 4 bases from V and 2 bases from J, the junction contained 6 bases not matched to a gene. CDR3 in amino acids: CASSLAGLTYEQYF. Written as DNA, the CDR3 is TGTGCCAGCAGCCTGGCGGGACTAACCTACGAGCAGTACTTC.

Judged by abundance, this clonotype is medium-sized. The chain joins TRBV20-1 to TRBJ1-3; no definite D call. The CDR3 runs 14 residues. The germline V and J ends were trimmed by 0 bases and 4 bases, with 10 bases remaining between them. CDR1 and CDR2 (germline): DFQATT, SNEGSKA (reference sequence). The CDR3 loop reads CSARDKGSGNTIYF. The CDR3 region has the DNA TGCAGTGCTAGAGATAAGGGATCCGGAAACACCATATATTTT.

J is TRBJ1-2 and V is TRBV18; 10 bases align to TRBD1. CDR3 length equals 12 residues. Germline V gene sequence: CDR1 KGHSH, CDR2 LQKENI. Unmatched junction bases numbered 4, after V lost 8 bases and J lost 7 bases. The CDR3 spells CASGTGDGGYTF. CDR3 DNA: TGTGCCAGCGGGACAGGGGACGGTGGCTACACCTTC.

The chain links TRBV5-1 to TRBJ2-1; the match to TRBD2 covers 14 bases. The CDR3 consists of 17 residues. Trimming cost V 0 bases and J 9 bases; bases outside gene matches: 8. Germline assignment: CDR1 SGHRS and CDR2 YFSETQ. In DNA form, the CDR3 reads TGCGCCAGCAGCTTGGCCATCGGAGGACTAGCGGGAGGTGAGCAGTTCTTC. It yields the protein CASSLAIGGLAGGEQFF.